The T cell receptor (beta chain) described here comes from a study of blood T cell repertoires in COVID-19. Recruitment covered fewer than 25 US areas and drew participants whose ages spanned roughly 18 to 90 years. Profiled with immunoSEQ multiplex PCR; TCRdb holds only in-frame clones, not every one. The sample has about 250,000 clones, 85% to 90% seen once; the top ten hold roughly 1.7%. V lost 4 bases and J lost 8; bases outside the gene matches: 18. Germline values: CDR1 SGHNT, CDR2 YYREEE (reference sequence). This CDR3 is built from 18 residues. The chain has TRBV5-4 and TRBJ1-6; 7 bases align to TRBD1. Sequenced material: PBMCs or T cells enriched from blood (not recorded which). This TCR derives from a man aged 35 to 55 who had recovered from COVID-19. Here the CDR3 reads CASSVTGQTPSGDSPLHF. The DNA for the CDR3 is TGTGCCAGCAGCGTTACGGGACAGACCCCCTCTGGGGATTCACCCCTCCACTTT.